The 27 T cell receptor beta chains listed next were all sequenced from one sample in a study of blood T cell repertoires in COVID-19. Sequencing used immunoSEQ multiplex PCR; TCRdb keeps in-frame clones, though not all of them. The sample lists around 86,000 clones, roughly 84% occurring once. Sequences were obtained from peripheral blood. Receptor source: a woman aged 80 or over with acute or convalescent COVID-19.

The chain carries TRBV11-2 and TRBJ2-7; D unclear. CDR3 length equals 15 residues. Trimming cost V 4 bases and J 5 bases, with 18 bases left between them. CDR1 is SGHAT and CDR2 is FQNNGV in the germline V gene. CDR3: CASSYKALGSDEQYF. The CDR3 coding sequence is TGTGCCAGCAGCTATAAAGCGTTGGGTTCGGACGAGCAGTACTTC. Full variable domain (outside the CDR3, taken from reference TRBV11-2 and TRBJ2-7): EAGVAQSPRYKIIEKRQSVAFWCNPISGHATLYWYQQILGQGPKLLIQFQNNGVVDDSQLPKDRFSAERLKGVDSTLKIQPAKLEDSAVYLCASSYKALGSDEQYFGPGTRLTVT.

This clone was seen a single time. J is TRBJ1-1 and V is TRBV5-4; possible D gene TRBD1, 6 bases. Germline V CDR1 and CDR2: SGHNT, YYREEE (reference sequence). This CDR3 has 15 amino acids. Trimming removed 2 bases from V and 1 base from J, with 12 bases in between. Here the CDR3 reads CASSFTRTANTEAFF. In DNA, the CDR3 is TGTGCCAGCAGCTTCACAAGGACAGCGAACACTGAAGCTTTCTTT.

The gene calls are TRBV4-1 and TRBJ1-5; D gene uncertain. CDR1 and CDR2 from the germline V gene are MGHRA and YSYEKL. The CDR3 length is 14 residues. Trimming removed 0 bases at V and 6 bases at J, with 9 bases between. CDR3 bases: TGCGCCAGCAGCCAAGATGGCCGAGGTCAGCCCCAGCATTTT. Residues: CASSQDGRGQPQHF.

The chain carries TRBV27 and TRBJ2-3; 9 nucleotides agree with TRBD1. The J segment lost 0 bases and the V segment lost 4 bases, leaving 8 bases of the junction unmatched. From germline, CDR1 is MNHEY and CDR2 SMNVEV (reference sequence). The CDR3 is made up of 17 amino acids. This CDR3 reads CASSSDRGLGSTDTQYF. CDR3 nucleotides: TGTGCCAGCAGTTCAGACAGGGGGTTGGGTAGCACAGATACGCAGTATTTT.

The CDR3 region has the DNA TGTGCCAGCAGCAGGGATTTCGAGACCCAGTACTTC. This sequence encodes CASSRDFETQYF. The chain couples TRBV2 to TRBJ2-5; a possible D gene is TRBD1 (5 bases). Germline V gene lookup returns CDR1 SNHLY and CDR2 FYNNEI. Trimming shortened V by 6 bases and J by 5 bases, and 10 bases separated the two germline ends. The CDR3 length is 12 residues.

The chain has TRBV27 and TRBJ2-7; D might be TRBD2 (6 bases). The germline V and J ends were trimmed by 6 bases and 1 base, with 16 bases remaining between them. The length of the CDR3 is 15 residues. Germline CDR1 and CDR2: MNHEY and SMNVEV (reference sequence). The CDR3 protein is CASSRGRGVSYEQYF. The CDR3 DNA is TGTGCCAGCAGCCGAGGGCGGGGCGTTTCCTACGAGCAGTACTTC.

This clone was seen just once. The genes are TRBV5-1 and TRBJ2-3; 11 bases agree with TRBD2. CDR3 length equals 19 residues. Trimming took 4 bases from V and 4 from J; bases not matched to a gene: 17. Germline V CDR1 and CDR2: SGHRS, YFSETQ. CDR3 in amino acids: CASSEGLMGTSGRSDTQYF. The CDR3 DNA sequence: TGCGCCAGCAGCGAAGGACTGATGGGAACTAGCGGGAGATCAGATACGCAGTATTTT. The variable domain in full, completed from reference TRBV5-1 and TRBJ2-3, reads KAGVTQTPRYLIKTRGQQVTLSCSPISGHRSVSWYQQTPGQGLQFLFEYFSETQRNKGNFPGRFSGRQFSNSRSEMNVSTLELGDSALYLCASSEGLMGTSGRSDTQYFGPGTRLTVL.

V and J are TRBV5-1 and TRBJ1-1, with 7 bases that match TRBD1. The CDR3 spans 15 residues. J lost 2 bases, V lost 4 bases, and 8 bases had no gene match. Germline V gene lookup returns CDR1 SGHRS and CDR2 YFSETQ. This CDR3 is CASSTKTGTNTEAFF. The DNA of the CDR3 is TGCGCCAGCAGCACGAAGACAGGGACAAACACTGAAGCTTTCTTT.

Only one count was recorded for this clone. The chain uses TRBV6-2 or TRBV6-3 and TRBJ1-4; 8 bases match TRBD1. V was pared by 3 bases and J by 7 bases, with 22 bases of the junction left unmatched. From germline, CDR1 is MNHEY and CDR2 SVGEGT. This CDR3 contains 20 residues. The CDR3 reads CASSYSKPNRDRWRSEKLFF. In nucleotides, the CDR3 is TGTGCCAGCAGTTATTCGAAACCCAACCGGGACAGGTGGAGGAGTGAAAAACTGTTTTTT.

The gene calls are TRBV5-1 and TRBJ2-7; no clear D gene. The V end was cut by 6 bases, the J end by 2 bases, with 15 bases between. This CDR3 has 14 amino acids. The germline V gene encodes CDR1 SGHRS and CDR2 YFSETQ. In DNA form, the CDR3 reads TGCGCCAGCAATCAGGTCAGTGGAACCTACGAGCAGTACTTC. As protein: CASNQVSGTYEQYF. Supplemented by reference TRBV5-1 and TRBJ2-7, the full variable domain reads KAGVTQTPRYLIKTRGQQVTLSCSPISGHRSVSWYQQTPGQGLQFLFEYFSETQRNKGNFPGRFSGRQFSNSRSEMNVSTLELGDSALYLCASNQVSGTYEQYFGPGTRLTVT.

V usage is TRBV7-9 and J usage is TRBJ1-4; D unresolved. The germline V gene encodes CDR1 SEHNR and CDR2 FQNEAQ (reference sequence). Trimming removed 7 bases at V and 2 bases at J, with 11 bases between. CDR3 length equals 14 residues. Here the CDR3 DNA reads TGTGCCAGCAAGGTTGACGGGACTAATGAAAAACTGTTTTTT. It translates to CASKVDGTNEKLFF.

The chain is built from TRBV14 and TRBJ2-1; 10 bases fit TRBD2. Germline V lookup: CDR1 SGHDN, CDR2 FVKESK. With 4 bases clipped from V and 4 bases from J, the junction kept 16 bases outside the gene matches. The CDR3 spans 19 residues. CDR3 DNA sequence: TGTGCCAGCAGCCGGGGGGGAGGACTAGCGGATCTAAGGTACAATGAGCAGTTCTTC. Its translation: CASSRGGGLADLRYNEQFF.

The CDR3 DNA follows: TGTGCCACCCTCAGGGGGGCGGGGTCAGATACGCAGTATTTT. Translation gives CATLRGAGSDTQYF. The gene calls are TRBV5-6 and TRBJ2-3; D perhaps matches TRBD1 (7 bases). Germline CDR1 SGHDT, CDR2 YYEEEE. The ends were cut back, 9 bases at V and 4 bases at J, with 18 bases in the middle. The CDR3 runs 14 residues.

CDR3 amino acids: CASSQDLGEVHF. The CDR3 DNA sequence: TGTGCCAGCAGCCAAGATCTAGGGGAAGTGCATTTT. This sequence joins TRBV3-1 (or the pseudogene TRBV3-2) and TRBJ1-5; the D gene is possibly TRBD1 (5 bases). Germline assignment: CDR1 LGHDT and CDR2 YNNKEL (reference sequence). The length of the CDR3 is 12 residues. Trimming removed 0 bases at V and 15 bases at J, with 12 bases between.

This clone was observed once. DNA for the CDR3: TGCAGCGTTCAACCCGAGGGACAGATTAATGAAAAACTGTTTTTT. Translating it yields CSVQPEGQINEKLFF. The chain recombines TRBV29-1 with TRBJ1-4; 7 positions agree with TRBD1. The germline V gene has CDR1 SQVTM and CDR2 ANQGSEA. With V trimmed by 5 bases and J by 4 bases, 10 bases remained unmatched. This CDR3 contains 15 residues.

For the CDR3, the DNA is TGTGCCAGCAGCCACGGGGACAGGGGCAATTCCAACACTGAAGCTTTCTTT. Residues: CASSHGDRGNSNTEAFF. V gene TRBV11-2 combines with J gene TRBJ1-1; 10 bases are a match to TRBD1. V shed 5 bases, J shed 2 bases, and the junction held 11 bases outside the gene matches. The CDR3 has 17 residues. CDR1 is SGHAT and CDR2 is FQNNGV in the germline V gene. Variable domain in full (rest from reference TRBV11-2 and TRBJ1-1): EAGVAQSPRYKIIEKRQSVAFWCNPISGHATLYWYQQILGQGPKLLIQFQNNGVVDDSQLPKDRFSAERLKGVDSTLKIQPAKLEDSAVYLCASSHGDRGNSNTEAFFGQGTRLTVV.

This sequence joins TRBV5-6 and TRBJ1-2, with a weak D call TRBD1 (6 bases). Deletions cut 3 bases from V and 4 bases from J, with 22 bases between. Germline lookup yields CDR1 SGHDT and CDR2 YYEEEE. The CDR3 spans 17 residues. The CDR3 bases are TGTGCCAGCAGCTCGACGCTGTTAAGACAGGCCCTCTATGGCTACACCTTC. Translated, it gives CASSSTLLRQALYGYTF.

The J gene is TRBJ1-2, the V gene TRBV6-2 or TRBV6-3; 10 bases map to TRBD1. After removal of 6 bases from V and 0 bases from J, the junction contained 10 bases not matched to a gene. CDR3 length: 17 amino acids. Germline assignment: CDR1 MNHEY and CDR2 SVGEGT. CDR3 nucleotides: TGTGCCAGCAGCGAATCAGGGGGACAGGGGACTAACTATGGCTACACCTTC. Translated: CASSESGGQGTNYGYTF.

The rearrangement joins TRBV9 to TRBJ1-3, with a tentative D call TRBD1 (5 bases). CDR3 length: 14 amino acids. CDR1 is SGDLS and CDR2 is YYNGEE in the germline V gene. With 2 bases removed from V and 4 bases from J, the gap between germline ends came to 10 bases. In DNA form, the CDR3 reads TGTGCCAGCAGCGTGCATCAGGGAGGAAACACCATATATTTT. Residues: CASSVHQGGNTIYF.

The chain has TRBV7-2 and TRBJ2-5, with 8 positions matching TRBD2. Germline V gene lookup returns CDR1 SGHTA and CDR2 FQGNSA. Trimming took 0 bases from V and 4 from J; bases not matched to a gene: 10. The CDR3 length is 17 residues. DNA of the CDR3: TGTGCCAGCAGCTTAGCCTTCGACGTTAGCGGGGTAGAGACCCAGTACTTC. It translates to CASSLAFDVSGVETQYF.

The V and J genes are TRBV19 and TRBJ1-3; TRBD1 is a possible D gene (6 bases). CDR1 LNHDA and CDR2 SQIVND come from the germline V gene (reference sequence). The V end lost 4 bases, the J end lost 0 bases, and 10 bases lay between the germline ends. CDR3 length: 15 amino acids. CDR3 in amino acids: CASSTGVHSGNTIYF. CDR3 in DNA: TGTGCCAGTAGTACAGGGGTCCACTCTGGAAACACCATATATTTT. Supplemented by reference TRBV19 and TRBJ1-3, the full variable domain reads DGGITQSPKYLFRKEGQNVTLSCEQNLNHDAMYWYRQDPGQGLRLIYYSQIVNDFQKGDIAEGYSVSREKKESFPLTVTSAQKNPTAFYLCASSTGVHSGNTIYFGEGSWLTVV.

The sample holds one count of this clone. The DNA for the CDR3 is TGTGCCATCAGTGGGAAGGGGTCGGGCACTGAAGCTTTCTTT. Its protein product is CAISGKGSGTEAFF. The chain uses TRBV10-3 and TRBJ1-1; D perhaps matches TRBD1 (5 bases). V was pared by 4 bases and J by 4 bases, with 13 bases between. This CDR3 comprises 14 residues. Germline CDR1 ENHRY, CDR2 SYGVKD.

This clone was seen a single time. CDR3 DNA: TGTGCCAGCACCGTGAGGACAGGAGAAAAACTGTTTTTT. Its translation is CASTVRTGEKLFF. The chain employs TRBV13 and TRBJ1-4, with 7 bases fitting TRBD1. CDR1 and CDR2 (germline): PRHDT, FYEKMQ (reference sequence). The CDR3 length is 13 residues. With V trimmed by 7 bases and J by 8 bases, 7 bases remained unmatched. The full variable domain, completed using reference TRBV13 and TRBJ1-4, is AAGVIQSPRHLIKEKRETATLKCYPIPRHDTVYWYQQGPGQDPQFLISFYEKMQSDKGSIPDRFSAQQFSDYHSELNMSSLELGDSALYFCASTVRTGEKLFFGSGTQLSVL.

The CDR3, as DNA: TGTGCCAGCAGTGATCAGCTAGCGGGAACGGGTAATGAGCAGTTCTTC. Translating it yields CASSDQLAGTGNEQFF. The chain combines TRBV6-1 with TRBJ2-1, with TRBD2 matching 9 bases. The CDR3 extends over 16 amino acids. The V segment lost 3 bases and the J segment 7 bases; nucleotides outside the gene matches: 10. From germline, CDR1 is MNHNS and CDR2 SASEGT.

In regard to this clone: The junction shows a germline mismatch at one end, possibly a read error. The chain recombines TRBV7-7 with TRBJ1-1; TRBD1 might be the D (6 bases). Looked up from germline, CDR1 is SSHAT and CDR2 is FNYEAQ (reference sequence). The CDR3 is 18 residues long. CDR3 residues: CASSLAPREKGVNTEAFF. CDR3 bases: TGTGCTAGCAGCTTGGCCCCAAGAGAGAAGGGGGTCAACACTGAAGCTTTCTTT. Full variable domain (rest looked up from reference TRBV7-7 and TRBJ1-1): GAGVSQSPRYKVTKRGQDVTLRCDPISSHATLYWYQQALGQGPEFLTYFNYEAQPDKSGLPSDRFSAERPEGSISTLTIQRTEQRDSAMYRCASSLAPREKGVNTEAFFGQGTRLTVV.

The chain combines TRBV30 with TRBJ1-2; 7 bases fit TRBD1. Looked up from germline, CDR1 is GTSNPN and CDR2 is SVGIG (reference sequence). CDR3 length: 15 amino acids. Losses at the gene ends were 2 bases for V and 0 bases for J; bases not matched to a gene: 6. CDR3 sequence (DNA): TGTGCCTGGAGTTTCCGGGACAGATCTAACTATGGCTACACCTTC. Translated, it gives CAWSFRDRSNYGYTF.

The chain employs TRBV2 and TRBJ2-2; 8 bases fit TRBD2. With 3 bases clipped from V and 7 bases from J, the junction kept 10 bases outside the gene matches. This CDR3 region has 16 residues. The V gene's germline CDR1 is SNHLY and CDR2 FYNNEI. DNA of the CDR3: TGTGCCAGCAGTGATTCAAGCGGGAGATTTGGCGGGGAGCTGTTTTTT. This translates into CASSDSSGRFGGELFF. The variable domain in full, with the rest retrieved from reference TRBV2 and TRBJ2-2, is EPEVTQTPSHQVTQMGQEVILRCVPISNHLYFYWYRQILGQKVEFLVSFYNNEISEKSEIFDDQFSVERPDGSNFTLKIRSTKLEDSAMYFCASSDSSGRFGGELFFGEGSRLTVL.